This T cell receptor (beta chain) was captured by sequencing in a study of blood T cell repertoires in COVID-19. Authors' methods: Cell counts per sample came from amplifying reference gene primers. Measured with immunoSEQ multiplex PCR; TCRdb has only the in-frame clones, and not every one. Clonal size and the V and J genes are those of that table, whereas D and trimming came from the DNA. Of 150,000 to 160,000 clones listed, less than 95% are singletons. About this clone itself: Other DNA sequences in this specimen translate into the identical CDR3.

The CDR3 extends over 14 amino acids. V lost 4 bases to trimming and J lost 4 bases; unmatched junction nucleotides: 3. The germline CDR1 and CDR2 sequences are SNHLY and FYNNEI. This receptor was obtained from a man aged 45-65 years with acute or convalescent COVID-19. This chain uses TRBV2 with TRBJ1-4; 7 bases map to TRBD1. Sequenced: peripheral blood. The CDR3 protein is CASSGDSLNEKLFF. CDR3 DNA: TGTGCCAGCAGTGGGGACAGCCTTAATGAAAAACTGTTTTTT.